This entry describes one T cell receptor (beta chain). In the original workflow: Reference gene primers were amplified, and this amplification served to estimate nucleated cell counts. Here immunoSEQ multiplex PCR was the method, and the copy in TCRdb shows in-frame clones only, minus some. That table gives V, J and clone size, and the DNA gave D and trimming. The data show more than 95,000 clones, 65% to 90% seen once. The sample comes from a study of blood T cell repertoires in COVID-19. Study context: Sites across the United States, Italy and Spain contributed samples from acute and convalescent COVID-19. From T cells, B-cell-depleted T cells, or PBMCs came the material, which was cDNA or gDNA.

Per germline, CDR1 SEHNR and CDR2 FQNEAQ (reference sequence). V lost 4 bases, J lost 3 bases, and 4 bases stayed unmatched. The CDR3 has 14 amino acids. The sequenced sample consisted of peripheral blood. The chain couples TRBV7-9 to TRBJ1-2; 8 bases match TRBD1. The receptor comes from a woman older than 75 with acute or convalescent COVID-19. This chain's CDR3 is CASSSTGGDYGYTF. In DNA form, the CDR3 reads TGTGCCAGCAGCTCTACAGGGGGGGACTATGGCTACACCTTC.